The clone carrying this T cell receptor beta chain was found many times. What it recognizes is unknown. The sample comes from a study of T cell repertoires in cytomegalovirus infection. The wider study: Through public TCR beta signatures, both CMV infection and matching HLA type were indicated. Overall study results and limits: Dominating the ex vivo response were HLA-C-restricted CMV-specific TCR beta clonotypes.

TCRdb reanalysed the reads using MiXCR and keeps one entry per CDR3 protein. The table shows 310,000 or so distinct CDR3 sequences, with roughly 25% occurring only once. J gave up 5 bases and V 1 base, and 13 bases lay outside the gene matches. The length of the CDR3 is 18 residues. Germline values: CDR1 SGHTA, CDR2 FQGNSA. Sequenced material: cultured PBMCs, taken from culture after CMV antigen stimulation. The chain links TRBV7-2 to TRBJ2-1; TRBD2 agrees at 8 bases. This clonotype originated in a human donor in good health (CMV status not recorded). Some clones in this sample may be carry-over from other donors' samples. For the CDR3, the DNA is TGTGCCAGCAGCTTAGTGGGGGGGCCGGGACTAGGGGACAATGAGCAGTTCTTC. Translation: CASSLVGGPGLGDNEQFF. Together with reference TRBV7-2 and TRBJ2-1, the CDR3 gives the full variable domain: GAGVSQSPSNKVTEKGKDVELRCDPISGHTALYWYRQSLGQGLEFLIYFQGNSAPDKSGLPSDRFSAERTGGSVSTLTIQRTQQEDSAVYLCASSLVGGPGLGDNEQFFGPGTRLTVL.